The sequence of this T cell receptor beta chain was determined in a study of blood T cell repertoires in COVID-19. The method was immunoSEQ multiplex PCR; TCRdb's version includes in-frame clones alone and lacks a portion of them. Of 150,000 to 200,000 clones listed, over 70% are singletons. CDR1 and CDR2 from the germline V gene are KGHDR and SFDVKD. After removal of 4 bases from V and 5 bases from J, the junction contained 7 bases not matched to a gene. This CDR3 is 16 amino acids long. Assignment of participants to cohorts was predicated upon participant-reported clinical history. The sequence was collected from a man aged 55 to 70 who had been exposed to COVID-19. The specimen sequenced was PBMCs or T cells enriched from blood (not recorded which). J is TRBJ2-1 and V is TRBV24-1; 10 bases map to TRBD1. CDR3 bases: TGTGCCACCAGTGAGCCGACAGGGGGCCCCCACAATGAGCAGTTCTTC. Translation: CATSEPTGGPHNEQFF.